The 22 T cell receptor beta chains in this list originate from one sample, sequenced in a study of OX40 agonist ivuxolimab in advanced cancers. Using immunoSEQ multiplex PCR, the repertoire was profiled, and TCRdb retains in-frame clones only, with some absent. The sample lists about 11,000 clones, 86% occurring once. The specimen was CD4+ or CD8+ T cells sorted from blood, collected in a trial of the OX40 agonist ivuxolimab. Every receptor here comes from an adult with an advanced solid tumor such as melanoma, head and neck, liver or kidney cancer.

This chain connects TRBV9 to TRBJ2-1, with D uncertain. The ends were cut back, 1 base at V and 11 bases at J, with 16 bases in the middle. This CDR3 has 14 residues. In germline, CDR1 is SGDLS, CDR2 YYNGEE. CDR3 nucleotides: TGTGCCAGCAGCGTAAAGGCGGAGCTGGGCAAGCAGTTCTTC. Protein: CASSVKAELGKQFF.

The V gene is TRBV5-1, the J gene TRBJ2-4, with 10 nucleotides matching TRBD1. Germline V lookup: CDR1 SGHRS, CDR2 YFSETQ. CDR3 length: 14 amino acids. The trim removed 5 bases at V and 8 bases at J, leaving 7 bases unmatched. DNA of the CDR3: TGCGCCAGCAGAGAGACAGGGGGCACCGACATTCAGTACTTC. This sequence encodes CASRETGGTDIQYF.

The V gene is TRBV5-6, the J gene TRBJ2-2; TRBD1 agrees at 9 bases. The J segment lost 5 bases and the V segment lost 3 bases, leaving 5 bases of the junction unmatched. CDR1 SGHDT and CDR2 YYEEEE come from the germline V gene. There are 15 residues in the CDR3. CDR3 DNA sequence: TGTGCCAGCAGCTGGACAGGGGAGGAAACCGGGGAGCTGTTTTTT. Its translation: CASSWTGEETGELFF.

The J gene is TRBJ2-1, the V gene TRBV7-3; perhaps TRBD1 as D (6 bases). Germline values: CDR1 SGHTA, CDR2 FQGTGA. V lost 4 bases, J lost 0 bases, and 13 bases lay in between. The CDR3 length is 16 residues. CDR3 nucleotides: TGTGCCAGCAGCTCACAGGGAATTAGCTCCTACAATGAGCAGTTCTTC. The encoded protein is CASSSQGISSYNEQFF. Full variable domain (outside the CDR3, taken from reference TRBV7-3 and TRBJ2-1): GAGVSQTPSNKVTEKGKYVELRCDPISGHTALYWYRQSLGQGPEFLIYFQGTGAADDSGLPNDRFFAVRPEGSVSTLKIQRTERGDSAVYLCASSSQGISSYNEQFFGPGTRLTVL.

This clone came up a few times. The genes are TRBV5-1 and TRBJ1-2, with D maybe TRBD1 (5 bases). Trimming removed 2 bases at V and 7 bases at J, with 15 bases between. The germline gives CDR1 SGHRS, CDR2 YFSETQ. The CDR3 runs to 14 residues. The CDR3 bases are TGCGCCAGCAGCTTTGCCCGCGGGGCCTTTGGCTACACCTTC. As protein: CASSFARGAFGYTF.

CDR3 in amino acids: CASSQVTGSSYEQYF. The CDR3 DNA reads TGTGCCAGCAGCCAAGTTACGGGTTCCTCCTACGAGCAGTACTTC. The chain combines TRBV4-2 with TRBJ2-7; the D is unclear. This CDR3 comprises 15 residues. Trimming stripped 1 base from V and 0 bases from J, with 10 bases between. Per germline, CDR1 LGHNA and CDR2 YNFKEQ.

V and J are TRBV21-1 and TRBJ1-5; the listed D gene, TRBD1, was not tested against the DNA. TRBV21-1 is a pseudogene locus. The CDR3 spans 20 residues. In DNA form, the CDR3 reads TGTGCCAGCAGCACTTCGACCGGGACAGGGGGACCCCTTAGCAATCAGCCCCAGCATTTT. It translates to CASSTSTGTGGPLSNQPQHF.

This sequence joins TRBV11-2 and TRBJ2-7; D unclear. The CDR3 runs to 13 residues. V lost 1 base to trimming and J lost 0 bases, with 4 bases between them. Germline V CDR1 and CDR2: SGHAT, FQNNGV. CDR3 residues: CASSLGPSYEQYF. CDR3 DNA: TGTGCCAGCAGCTTAGGGCCCTCCTACGAGCAGTACTTC.

The rearrangement joins TRBV9 to TRBJ2-5; TRBD1 matches at 7 bases. From germline, CDR1 is SGDLS and CDR2 YYNGEE. V lost 7 bases and J lost 4; bases outside the gene matches: 13. The CDR3 extends over 15 amino acids. CDR3 coding DNA: TGTGCCAGCTCCGATTCCACAGGGGTAGGAGAGACCCAGTACTTC. It yields the protein CASSDSTGVGETQYF.

The chain joins TRBV13 to TRBJ1-1; TRBD1 agrees at 8 bases. The CDR3 contains 15 residues. The junction had 5 bases not matched to a gene; V was cut back by 1 base and J by 4 bases. Looked up from germline, CDR1 is PRHDT and CDR2 is FYEKMQ (reference sequence). The CDR3 bases are TGTGCCAGCAGCTTAGAGGTCAGGGGGCGCACTGAAGCTTTCTTT. Protein product: CASSLEVRGRTEAFF.

This rearrangement joins TRBV30 to TRBJ2-2; 11 bases line up with TRBD2. V was pared by 5 bases and J by 7 bases, with 6 bases of the junction left unmatched. Germline lookup yields CDR1 GTSNPN and CDR2 SVGIG (reference sequence). The CDR3 length is 14 residues. In nucleotides, the CDR3 is TGTGCCTGGTATAGCGGGAGGGGTATCGGGGAGCTGTTTTTT. Its translation is CAWYSGRGIGELFF.

The chain joins TRBV28 to TRBJ2-7, with 9 nucleotides matching TRBD2. The V and J ends lost 6 bases and 3 bases, in that order; junction bases with no gene match: 9. Germline lookup yields CDR1 MDHEN and CDR2 SYDVKM. This CDR3 is 15 amino acids long. The CDR3 reads CASRISGSGLYEQYF. The CDR3 DNA reads as TGTGCCAGCAGAATTAGCGGGAGTGGTCTCTACGAGCAGTACTTC.

The chain has TRBV7-8 and TRBJ2-7; TRBD2 matches 11 bases. The CDR3 covers 14 residues. Germline CDR1 and CDR2: SGHVS and FQNEAQ. J lost 3 bases, V lost 3 bases, and 1 base had no gene match. The CDR3 DNA is TGTGCCAGCAGCTTGGGACTAGCGGACTACGAGCAGTACTTC. This codes for CASSLGLADYEQYF.

This clone was observed a single time. The chain combines TRBV27 with TRBJ1-5; 9 nucleotides align to TRBD1. Trimming cost V 5 bases and J 4 bases; bases outside gene matches: 6. CDR1 MNHEY and CDR2 SMNVEV come from the germline V gene (reference sequence). The CDR3 totals 15 residues. DNA for the CDR3: TGTGCCAGCAGTCAAACAGGGGGCAGGAATCAGCCCCAGCATTTT. Its protein product is CASSQTGGRNQPQHF.

V is TRBV6-1 and J is TRBJ2-7; TRBD2 matches at 7 bases. Germline assignment: CDR1 MNHNS and CDR2 SASEGT. CDR3 length: 15 amino acids. The trim removed 4 bases at V and 3 bases at J, leaving 9 bases unmatched. CDR3 nucleotides: TGTGCCAGCAGTGGGGTTGGGGGGGTTGGCTACGAGCAGTACTTC. Its translation is CASSGVGGVGYEQYF.

V gene TRBV19 combines with J gene TRBJ1-5; D is unresolved. This CDR3 is 15 amino acids long. Per germline, CDR1 LNHDA and CDR2 SQIVND (reference sequence). Trimming removed 1 base from V and 0 bases from J, with 7 bases in between. For the CDR3, the DNA is TGTGCCAGTAGTATAGTATACAATAGCAATCAGCCCCAGCATTTT. Its protein is CASSIVYNSNQPQHF.

This CDR3 reads CASSFVSGYSEQFF. The CDR3 nucleotides read TGTGCCAGCAGTTTCGTCAGCGGGTATAGTGAGCAGTTCTTC. The chain uses TRBV27 and TRBJ2-1, with D tentatively TRBD2 (6 bases). Per germline, CDR1 MNHEY and CDR2 SMNVEV (reference sequence). Trimming stripped 3 bases from V and 9 bases from J, with 15 bases between. The CDR3 runs 14 residues.

The J gene is TRBJ2-7, the V gene TRBV27; 9 bases fit TRBD2. CDR3 length equals 16 residues. With 2 bases clipped from V and 5 bases from J, the junction kept 10 bases outside the gene matches. Germline V lookup: CDR1 MNHEY, CDR2 SMNVEV (reference sequence). CDR3 protein: CASSLGPAGTSNEQYF. The CDR3 DNA follows: TGTGCCAGCAGTTTAGGCCCAGCCGGGACTAGCAACGAGCAGTACTTC.

The CDR3 loop reads CASSLGLSGSGSSYNEQFF. The CDR3 DNA reads as TGTGCCAGCAGTTTGGGGCTCTCGGGCAGCGGGAGTTCCTACAATGAGCAGTTCTTC. The chain recombines TRBV27 with TRBJ2-1; TRBD2 matches at 8 bases. V lost 3 bases to trimming and J lost 1 base; unmatched junction nucleotides: 14. CDR1 and CDR2 from the germline V gene are MNHEY and SMNVEV (reference sequence). This CDR3 is 19 amino acids long.

The V and J genes are TRBV6-6 and TRBJ1-1; the D gene is possibly TRBD1 (5 bases). The CDR3 extends over 14 amino acids. The germline gives CDR1 MNHNY, CDR2 SVGAGI (reference sequence). Trimming took off 4 bases at V and 5 bases at J, with 14 bases between the two ends. DNA of the CDR3: TGTGCCAGCAGTTGGGGCGAGGGTGGTACTGAAGCTTTCTTT. This encodes CASSWGEGGTEAFF.

The DNA of the CDR3 is TGTGCCAGCAGTCCCGGGGGGACTGAAGCTTTCTTT. Translated, it gives CASSPGGTEAFF. The V call is TRBV7-3, the J call TRBJ1-1, with a tentative D call TRBD1 (5 bases). The CDR3 extends over 12 amino acids. With 6 bases removed from V and 5 bases from J, the gap between germline ends came to 10 bases. Germline-derived CDR1 and CDR2 are SGHTA and FQGTGA.

This chain connects TRBV12-5 to TRBJ2-7; D may be TRBD1 (6 bases). V was pared by 2 bases and J by 5 bases, with 13 bases between. From germline, CDR1 is LGHNT and CDR2 FRNRAP. The length of the CDR3 is 14 residues. The CDR3 sequence is CASGLQGRVNEQYF. CDR3 nucleotides: TGTGCTAGTGGTTTGCAGGGGCGGGTTAACGAGCAGTACTTC.